The next 25 T cell receptor beta chains were all read from a single sample in a study of shared clonotypes between healthy human individuals. Produced via immunoSEQ multiplex PCR; TCRdb's table is partial and in-frame only. The data contain some 1 million clones, about 76% of them singletons. The sequenced sample was memory CD4+ T cells sorted from blood. The subset was: CD45RA-negative fraction. These receptors originate from a young man in good health.

CDR3 bases: TGTGCCAGCAGCTTGCAGCCGGGAGCTTTCTTT. Translating gives CASSLQPGAFF. The genes are TRBV5-4 and TRBJ1-1; D call uncertain. Trimming removed 1 base at V and 10 bases at J, with 8 bases between. CDR3 length equals 11 residues. From germline, CDR1 is SGHNT and CDR2 YYREEE (reference sequence).

The chain joins TRBV6-1 to TRBJ2-7, with D perhaps TRBD2 (7 bases). Deletions cut 4 bases from V and 4 bases from J, with 17 bases between. The CDR3 loop spans 15 amino acids. Germline V gene data show CDR1 as MNHNS and CDR2 as SASEGT. DNA of the CDR3: TGTGCCAGCAGTGCAGGGGCGGGACTATTATACGAGCAGTACTTC. Amino acids: CASSAGAGLLYEQYF.

The rearrangement joins TRBV11-3 to TRBJ1-1; D gene uncertain. CDR3 length: 17 amino acids. Germline CDR1 reads SGHNT; CDR2 reads YENEEA. Between the trimmed V and J ends, which lost 3 bases and 0 bases, there was a span of 17 bases. The CDR3 is CASSFPRQRTVNTEAFF. As DNA, the CDR3 is TGTGCCAGCAGCTTTCCTCGACAACGCACAGTGAACACTGAAGCTTTCTTT.

This rearrangement joins TRBV5-1 to TRBJ2-7, with 7 bases matching TRBD1. The germline CDR1 and CDR2 sequences are SGHRS and YFSETQ. The CDR3 is 14 residues long. The trim removed 0 bases at V and 8 bases at J, leaving 8 bases unmatched. This CDR3 reads CASSLETTGNKQYF. The CDR3 nucleotides are TGCGCCAGCAGCTTGGAGACGACAGGGAACAAGCAGTACTTC.

J is TRBJ1-1 and V is TRBV9; TRBD1 aligns across 10 bases. CDR1 is SGDLS and CDR2 is YYNGEE in the germline V gene. The ends lost 4 bases at V and 5 bases at J; junction bases unmatched: 8. The CDR3 contains 15 residues. The CDR3 spells CASSPSGTGVTEAFF. CDR3 sequence (DNA): TGTGCCAGCAGCCCGTCCGGGACAGGGGTAACTGAAGCTTTCTTT.

The V gene is TRBV7-3, the J gene TRBJ2-1; a possible D gene is TRBD2 (5 bases). The CDR3 totals 14 residues. V lost 5 bases and J lost 6, with 14 bases in between. CDR1 SGHTA and CDR2 FQGTGA come from the germline V gene. CDR3 bases: TGTGCCAGCAGCGACGAACTAGGTGCCAATGAGCAGTTCTTC. Its translation: CASSDELGANEQFF.

The chain links TRBV28 to TRBJ1-4; D not certain. Germline V gene lookup returns CDR1 MDHEN and CDR2 SYDVKM. The CDR3 contains 14 residues. Trimming shortened V by 8 bases and J by 3 bases, and 13 bases separated the two germline ends. The CDR3 coding sequence is TGTGCCAGCTCCTCCCCGGGATCTAATGAAAAACTGTTTTTT. Encoded protein: CASSSPGSNEKLFF.

This rearrangement joins TRBV6-5 to TRBJ2-7; D unresolved. The CDR3 loop spans 14 amino acids. From germline, CDR1 is MNHEY and CDR2 SVGAGI. Trimming removed 4 bases from V and 5 bases from J, with 15 bases in between. For the CDR3, the DNA is TGTGCCAGCAGTTCAGACCGCCGAGGCCACGAGCAGTACTTC. Protein sequence: CASSSDRRGHEQYF.

This clone has a single count. This specimen includes other DNA sequences encoding the same CDR3. The chain couples TRBV18 to TRBJ2-5, with D uncertain. The CDR3 loop spans 12 amino acids. V was clipped by 2 bases and J by 5 bases, with 6 bases between them. Per germline, CDR1 KGHSH and CDR2 LQKENI. The chain's CDR3 is CASSPGKETQYF. The CDR3 DNA reads TGTGCCAGCTCACCAGGGAAGGAGACCCAGTACTTC.

The rearrangement joins TRBV6-1 to TRBJ2-7; D is perhaps TRBD1 (6 bases). V lost 1 base to trimming and J lost 0 bases, with 19 bases between them. Germline CDR1 MNHNS, CDR2 SASEGT. This CDR3 has 18 amino acids. The CDR3, as DNA: TGTGCCAGCAGTGAAGATGTTCGACGGACAGTAAGCTCCTACGAGCAGTACTTC. Its protein is CASSEDVRRTVSSYEQYF.

The chain recombines TRBV19 with TRBJ1-2; no firm D call. V lost 5 bases and J 0 bases, leaving 10 bases between the germline ends. The CDR3 has 14 residues. Germline lookup yields CDR1 LNHDA and CDR2 SQIVND (reference sequence). This chain's CDR3 is CASSFSGANYGYTF. In nucleotides, the CDR3 is TGTGCCAGTAGTTTCTCTGGGGCTAACTATGGCTACACCTTC. The whole variable domain, remainder taken from reference TRBV19 and TRBJ1-2, is DGGITQSPKYLFRKEGQNVTLSCEQNLNHDAMYWYRQDPGQGLRLIYYSQIVNDFQKGDIAEGYSVSREKKESFPLTVTSAQKNPTAFYLCASSFSGANYGYTFGSGTRLTVV.

The genes are TRBV5-1 and TRBJ1-1; 7 nucleotides line up with TRBD1. Germline CDR1 reads SGHRS; CDR2 reads YFSETQ. The CDR3 covers 15 residues. The V and J ends lost 4 bases and 3 bases, in that order; junction bases with no gene match: 9. CDR3 nucleotide sequence: TGCGCCAGCAGCGACGCCGGGACAGTACACACTGAAGCTTTCTTT. Its protein is CASSDAGTVHTEAFF.

V usage is TRBV20-1 and J usage is TRBJ2-5; D remains unclear. Germline V CDR1 and CDR2: DFQATT, SNEGSKA (reference sequence). The CDR3 contains 11 residues. V was pared by 6 bases and J by 5 bases, with 10 bases between. The CDR3 DNA sequence: TGCAGTGCGCCAAGTGGGGAGACCCAGTACTTC. This translates into CSAPSGETQYF.

This clone was found a few times. J is TRBJ2-7 and V is TRBV30; 8 bases map to TRBD2. The junction had 12 bases not matched to a gene; V was cut back by 7 bases and J by 4 bases. Germline assignment: CDR1 GTSNPN and CDR2 SVGIG (reference sequence). This CDR3 has 14 residues. CDR3 nucleotide sequence: TGTGCCTCTACACCCGGGGGGGGAAGATACGAGCAGTACTTC. Translating gives CASTPGGGRYEQYF. Combining the CDR3 with reference TRBV30 and TRBJ2-7 gives the whole variable domain SQTIHQWPATLVQPVGSPLSLECTVEGTSNPNLYWYRQAAGRGLQLLFYSVGIGQISSEVPQNLSASRPQDRQFILSSKKLLLSDSGFYLCASTPGGGRYEQYFGPGTRLTVT.

The table lists this clone with many counts. The chain links TRBV5-1 to TRBJ2-2, with D possibly TRBD2 on 5 matching bases. Germline V gene data show CDR1 as SGHRS and CDR2 as YFSETQ. Trimming left V 4 bases short and J 5 bases short, with 21 bases between. The CDR3 sequence is 17 residues long. CDR3 amino acids: CASSPGPPRPGTGELFF. CDR3 in DNA: TGCGCCAGCAGCCCCGGCCCCCCCAGGCCGGGGACCGGGGAGCTGTTTTTT.

The chain combines TRBV4-1 with TRBJ2-5; the D gene is possibly TRBD2 (6 bases). There are 14 residues in the CDR3. CDR1 and CDR2 from the germline V gene are MGHRA and YSYEKL. V lost 4 bases and J lost 3, with 12 bases in between. In nucleotides, the CDR3 is TGCGCCAGCAGCCGCCTAGGCGGGGAAGAGACCCAGTACTTC. Residues: CASSRLGGEETQYF.

This clone was observed a single time. The chain has TRBV19 and TRBJ1-2; D may be TRBD1 (5 bases). Germline V lookup: CDR1 LNHDA, CDR2 SQIVND (reference sequence). The CDR3 sequence is 15 residues long. V was cut by 6 bases and J by 4 bases, with 18 bases left in between. CDR3 loop: CASRPSREGFYGYTF. In DNA form, the CDR3 reads TGTGCCAGTAGGCCCTCCAGGGAAGGATTCTATGGCTACACCTTC.

There are many counts of this clone. The V gene is TRBV7-9, the J gene TRBJ1-5; weak D call: TRBD1 (5 bases). The germline V gene has CDR1 SEHNR and CDR2 FQNEAQ (reference sequence). V shed 4 bases and J shed 0 bases, with 13 bases lying between them. The CDR3 runs to 16 residues. In DNA form, the CDR3 reads TGTGCCAGCAGCTCTAGGGTGCAGGGTAGCAATCAGCCCCAGCATTTT. It specifies CASSSRVQGSNQPQHF.

This clone was seen just once. The rearrangement uses TRBV6-1 and TRBJ1-5, with D uncertain. The CDR3 runs 13 residues. Trimming cost V 2 bases and J 7 bases, with 9 bases left between them. The germline V gene encodes CDR1 MNHNS and CDR2 SASEGT. The CDR3 nucleotides are TGTGCCAGCAGTGAAATAGGCGGGCAGCCCCAGCATTTT. Translating gives CASSEIGGQPQHF.

V is TRBV10-3 and J is TRBJ2-1, with TRBD2 identical over 9 bases. The length of the CDR3 is 15 residues. CDR1 is ENHRY and CDR2 is SYGVKD in the germline V gene. With V trimmed by 7 bases and J by 6 bases, 10 bases remained unmatched. CDR3 region: CAITVLAGASNEQFF. The CDR3 coding sequence is TGTGCCATCACCGTCTTAGCGGGAGCGAGCAATGAGCAGTTCTTC.

The chain uses TRBV2 and TRBJ2-2, with D maybe TRBD1 (5 bases). The length of the CDR3 is 15 residues. Trimming removed 7 bases at V and 0 bases at J, with 12 bases between. In germline, CDR1 is SNHLY, CDR2 FYNNEI. CDR3 nucleotides: TGTGCCAGCACGGGCAGGGCCACGAACACCGGGGAGCTGTTTTTT. Its translation is CASTGRATNTGELFF.

Of note for this clone: The junction departs from the called germline gene at one end, perhaps through a read error. The chain uses TRBV6-1 and TRBJ2-7, with D tentatively TRBD1 (6 bases). The CDR3 has 13 residues. Germline loops: CDR1 MNHNS, CDR2 SASEGT. The CDR3: CASSVNRDTPTHF. The CDR3 nucleotides read TGTGCCAGCAGTGTCAACCGGGACACCCCCACGCACTTC.

The rearrangement links TRBV19 to TRBJ1-2, with D possibly matching TRBD1 (5 bases). Trimming took 6 bases from V and 8 from J, leaving 19 bases between them. The CDR3 runs 14 residues. CDR1 and CDR2 (germline): LNHDA, SQIVND (reference sequence). CDR3 sequence (DNA): TGTGCCAGTAGCCTTGGGGCAGAGGTTGGCGGCTACACCTTC. This translates into CASSLGAEVGGYTF.

The chain carries TRBV2 and TRBJ2-2, with D uncertain. Trimming shortened V by 7 bases and J by 4 bases, and 16 bases separated the two germline ends. Germline V gene lookup returns CDR1 SNHLY and CDR2 FYNNEI. This CDR3 has 15 amino acids. In DNA, the CDR3 is TGTGCCAGCATTGGTACCCTTGGGGTCACCGGGGAGCTGTTTTTT. It encodes CASIGTLGVTGELFF.

This clone has ten or more counts. V and J are TRBV18 and TRBJ2-1, with 8 bases that match TRBD2. Germline V CDR1 and CDR2: KGHSH, LQKENI. This CDR3 comprises 15 residues. J was trimmed by 2 bases and V by 6 bases; bases with no gene match: 6. CDR3 sequence reads: CASSNSGETYNEQFF. For the CDR3, the DNA is TGTGCCAGCTCCAATAGCGGGGAAACCTACAATGAGCAGTTCTTC. The full variable domain, rest sourced from reference TRBV18 and TRBJ2-1, is NAGVMQNPRHLVRRRGQEARLRCSPMKGHSHVYWYRQLPEEGLKFMVYLQKENIIDESGMPKERFSAEFPKEGPSILRIQQVVRGDSAAYFCASSNSGETYNEQFFGPGTRLTVL.